The 21 T cell receptor beta chains below come from one sample, sequenced in a study of beta chain features in type 1 diabetes. Sequenced material consisted of expressed TCRB transcripts (all of the isolated RNA was reverse transcribed). Libraries were prepared by immunoSEQ multiplex PCR; TCRdb keeps only in-frame clonotypes and omits some of them. The sample lists a few hundred thousand clones, approximately 13% occurring once. The sequencing sample was made of naive CD4+ T cells from blood. The receptor source for this set is a man under 40 in good health.

The gene calls are TRBV7-9 and TRBJ2-7, with 8 bases lining up with TRBD2. Germline assignment: CDR1 SEHNR and CDR2 FQNEAQ (reference sequence). V shed 4 bases, J shed 6 bases, and the junction held 5 bases outside the gene matches. The CDR3 runs to 13 residues. The CDR3 protein is CASSSVRGAEQYV. DNA for the CDR3: TGTGCCAGCAGCTCAGTGCGGGGGGCCGAGCAGTACGTC.

In this sample, this clone turned up once. This chain connects TRBV7-8 to TRBJ1-2, with 8 bases fitting TRBD1. The CDR3 has 14 residues. V dropped 5 bases and J dropped 8; count of bases not matched to a gene: 10. From germline, CDR1 is SGHVS and CDR2 FQNEAQ. The CDR3 region is CASSPVQGARGYTF. The DNA of the CDR3 is TGTGCCAGCAGCCCGGTCCAGGGGGCGCGAGGCTACACCTTC.

The chain links TRBV2 to TRBJ2-2; D perhaps matches TRBD1 (5 bases). Germline V gene sequence: CDR1 SNHLY, CDR2 FYNNEI. The CDR3 extends over 18 amino acids. V lost 7 bases and J lost 0, with 21 bases in between. This chain's CDR3 is CASTRKGAGFANTGELFF. The CDR3 nucleotides read TGTGCCAGCACCAGAAAAGGGGCAGGATTCGCGAACACCGGGGAGCTGTTTTTT. Variable domain in full (rest from reference TRBV2 and TRBJ2-2): EPEVTQTPSHQVTQMGQEVILRCVPISNHLYFYWYRQILGQKVEFLVSFYNNEISEKSEIFDDQFSVERPDGSNFTLKIRSTKLEDSAMYFCASTRKGAGFANTGELFFGEGSRLTVL.

This clone was seen more than once but under ten times. This chain uses TRBV9 with TRBJ2-1, with 11 bases identical to TRBD2. V was clipped by 4 bases and J by 0 bases; unmatched bases: 12. The CDR3 runs to 19 residues. Germline CDR1 SGDLS, CDR2 YYNGEE. CDR3 DNA sequence: TGTGCCAGCAGCCTCGGGGAGCGGCTAGCGGGAGGCTCCTACAATGAGCAGTTCTTC. It translates to CASSLGERLAGGSYNEQFF.

Remarks on this clone: The sample holds other DNA sequences that translate to the same CDR3. This rearrangement joins TRBV5-6 to TRBJ1-1; D is ambiguous. Germline CDR1 reads SGHDT; CDR2 reads YYEEEE. CDR3 length equals 11 residues. With 0 bases removed from V and 5 bases from J, the gap between germline ends came to 2 bases. The CDR3 loop is CASSLGTEAFF. The CDR3 region has the DNA TGTGCCAGCAGCTTGGGTACTGAAGCTTTCTTT.

The chain carries TRBV4-1 and TRBJ2-1; possible D gene TRBD2, 5 bases. The V end lost 1 base, the J end lost 5 bases, and 18 bases lay between the germline ends. The CDR3 consists of 17 residues. Germline-derived CDR1 and CDR2 are MGHRA and YSYEKL. The CDR3 loop is CASSQGVWSGENNEQFF. Here the CDR3 DNA reads TGCGCCAGCAGCCAAGGAGTATGGAGCGGAGAAAACAATGAGCAGTTCTTC.

This clone was picked up a small number of times. The chain recombines TRBV5-1 with TRBJ2-5; 7 bases match TRBD2. This CDR3 has 14 residues. After removal of 5 bases from V and 4 bases from J, the junction contained 8 bases not matched to a gene. Germline loops: CDR1 SGHRS, CDR2 YFSETQ. CDR3 sequence reads: CASSGLAVRETQYF. The CDR3 bases are TGCGCCAGCAGTGGGCTAGCGGTTCGAGAGACCCAGTACTTC.

This clone has only a few counts. The V call is TRBV7-2, the J call TRBJ2-2, with D tentatively TRBD1 (6 bases). V dropped 4 bases and J dropped 10 bases, with 16 bases sitting between them. Germline V gene sequence: CDR1 SGHTA, CDR2 FQGNSA. The CDR3 extends over 14 amino acids. The CDR3 loop reads CASSSGQIREELFF. The CDR3 bases are TGTGCCAGCAGCTCCGGACAGATACGGGAGGAGCTGTTTTTT.

In this sample, this clone turned up a few times. The J gene is TRBJ1-2, the V gene TRBV12-2; TRBD1 is the table's D call, not checked against the DNA. TRBV12-2 is reported as a pseudogene. The CDR3 consists of 14 residues. CDR3 sequence reads: CASRLDPGDSGYTF. CDR3 bases: TGTGCAAGTCGCTTAGATCCTGGGGACAGTGGCTACACCTTC.

A few counts support this clone. The V and J genes are TRBV18 and TRBJ2-5, with D hard to call. The CDR3 runs to 12 residues. CDR1 is KGHSH, CDR2 LQKENI, per germline. V dropped 3 bases and J dropped 3 bases, with 5 bases sitting between them. The CDR3 reads CASSPQKETQYF. DNA for the CDR3: TGTGCCAGCTCACCTCAAAAAGAGACCCAGTACTTC.

This chain joins TRBV29-1 and TRBJ1-1; TRBD1 might be the D (6 bases). This CDR3 has 15 residues. Per germline, CDR1 SQVTM and CDR2 ANQGSEA. Trimming stripped 5 bases from V and 4 bases from J, with 20 bases between. The CDR3 sequence is CSVRSPAGTITEAFF. CDR3 coding DNA: TGCAGCGTTCGGTCCCCTGCCGGGACAATCACTGAAGCTTTCTTT.

This clone was observed a few times. The CDR3 nucleotides are TGTGCCAGCAGCTCTAAGGGGTTGTCCGAGCAGTTCTTC. It codes for CASSSKGLSEQFF. The chain combines TRBV7-9 with TRBJ2-1; tentative D call: TRBD1 (5 bases). V was clipped by 4 bases and J by 10 bases, with 14 bases between them. This CDR3 has 13 amino acids. Looked up from germline, CDR1 is SEHNR and CDR2 is FQNEAQ (reference sequence).

This clone came up a few times. The chain uses TRBV7-2 and TRBJ1-1; D is possibly TRBD1 (5 bases). Germline V gene data show CDR1 as SGHTA and CDR2 as FQGNSA. V was clipped by 1 base and J by 5 bases, with 8 bases between them. The CDR3 length is 13 residues. The CDR3 region is CASSLGGGTEAFF. DNA for the CDR3: TGTGCCAGCAGCTTAGGCGGGGGGACTGAAGCTTTCTTT.

This clone was recorded a few times. The chain has TRBV11-2 and TRBJ2-1; TRBD2 matches 8 bases. The CDR3 spans 17 residues. With V trimmed by 0 bases and J by 5 bases, 9 bases remained unmatched. CDR1 is SGHAT and CDR2 is FQNNGV in the germline V gene. The CDR3 nucleotides read TGTGCCAGCAGCTTAGATCCTCGGGGGGGCCGAAACAATGAGCAGTTCTTC. Its protein is CASSLDPRGGRNNEQFF.

V usage is TRBV4-3 and J usage is TRBJ2-7, with 8 bases fitting TRBD2. Germline V gene lookup returns CDR1 LGHNA and CDR2 YSLEER. The V and J ends lost 5 bases and 6 bases, in that order; junction bases with no gene match: 6. The CDR3 runs to 13 residues. The DNA for the CDR3 is TGCGCCAGCAGCGTAGGGACTAGTTTCGAGCAGTACTTC. This translates into CASSVGTSFEQYF.

The rearrangement joins TRBV9 to TRBJ2-5; possibly TRBD2 for D (6 bases). The CDR3 is 16 residues long. The ends were cut back, 3 bases at V and 0 bases at J, with 15 bases in the middle. The germline V gene has CDR1 SGDLS and CDR2 YYNGEE. The CDR3 loop reads CASSAGNPSDQETQYF. The CDR3 DNA follows: TGTGCCAGCAGCGCCGGCAATCCTAGCGACCAAGAGACCCAGTACTTC.

V usage is TRBV7-2 and J usage is TRBJ1-1, with D possibly being TRBD1 (6 bases). CDR3 length equals 15 residues. From germline, CDR1 is SGHTA and CDR2 FQGNSA. V was cut by 1 base and J by 2 bases, with 11 bases left in between. The CDR3 protein is CASSLGTGLNTEAFF. In DNA form, the CDR3 reads TGTGCCAGCAGCTTAGGTACAGGGCTTAACACTGAAGCTTTCTTT.

V usage is TRBV6-5 and J usage is TRBJ2-1; D is unclear. Germline CDR1 is MNHEY and CDR2 is SVGAGI. The CDR3 contains 14 residues. Trimming stripped 0 bases from V and 4 bases from J, with 7 bases between. DNA of the CDR3: TGTGCCAGCAGTTACTCGGCGACGTACAATGAGCAGTTCTTC. Its protein product is CASSYSATYNEQFF.

This clone was seen only a few times. This chain connects TRBV18 to TRBJ2-3, with D hard to call. The ends were cut back, 1 base at V and 6 bases at J, with 5 bases in the middle. Germline V gene sequence: CDR1 KGHSH, CDR2 LQKENI. The CDR3 covers 12 residues. The CDR3 spells CASSPLMDTQYF. The CDR3 nucleotides are TGTGCCAGCTCACCACTAATGGATACGCAGTATTTT.

This clone was counted only a few times. CDR3 nucleotides: TGTGCCAGCAGTGGAATCCACAGGGACACTGAAGCTTTCTTT. It is translated as CASSGIHRDTEAFF. V and J are TRBV25-1 and TRBJ1-1, with D possibly TRBD1 on 6 matching bases. The CDR3 totals 14 residues. The ends were cut back, 4 bases at V and 3 bases at J, with 12 bases in the middle. Per germline, CDR1 MGHDK and CDR2 SYGVNS. The full variable domain, completed using reference TRBV25-1 and TRBJ1-1, is EADIYQTPRYLVIGTGKKITLECSQTMGHDKMYWYQQDPGMELHLIHYSYGVNSTEKGDLSSESTVSRIRTEHFPLTLESARPSHTSQYLCASSGIHRDTEAFFGQGTRLTVV.

This clone has only a few counts. V gene TRBV7-2 combines with J gene TRBJ2-1; D is perhaps TRBD2 (6 bases). Germline V gives CDR1 SGHTA, CDR2 FQGNSA. The CDR3 contains 15 residues. Deletions cut 4 bases from V and 3 bases from J, with 13 bases between. In DNA form, the CDR3 reads TGTGCCAGCAGCTCCCGGCCAGCGGGCTACAATGAGCAGTTCTTC. It is translated as CASSSRPAGYNEQFF.